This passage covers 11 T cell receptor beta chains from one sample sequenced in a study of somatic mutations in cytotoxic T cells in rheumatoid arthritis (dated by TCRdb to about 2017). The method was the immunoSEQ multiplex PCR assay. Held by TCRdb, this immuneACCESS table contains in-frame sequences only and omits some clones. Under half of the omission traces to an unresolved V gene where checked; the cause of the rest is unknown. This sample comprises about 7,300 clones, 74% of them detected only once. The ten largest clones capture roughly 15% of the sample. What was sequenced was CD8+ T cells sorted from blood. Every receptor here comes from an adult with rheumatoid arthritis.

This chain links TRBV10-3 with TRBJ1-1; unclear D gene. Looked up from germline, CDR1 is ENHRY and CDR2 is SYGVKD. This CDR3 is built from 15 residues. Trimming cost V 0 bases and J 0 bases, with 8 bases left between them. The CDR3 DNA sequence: TGTGCCATCAGTGAGTCCTGGGAAGTGAACACTGAAGCTTTCTTT. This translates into CAISESWEVNTEAFF.

The chain's CDR3 is CASSLTRAGSYNEQFF. As DNA, the CDR3 is TGTGCCAGCAGCTTAACTCGAGCAGGCTCCTACAATGAGCAGTTCTTC. V is TRBV7-3 and J is TRBJ2-1; D unclear. Trimming removed 0 bases from V and 0 bases from J, with 9 bases in between. Per germline, CDR1 SGHTA and CDR2 FQGTGA. CDR3 length: 16 residues.

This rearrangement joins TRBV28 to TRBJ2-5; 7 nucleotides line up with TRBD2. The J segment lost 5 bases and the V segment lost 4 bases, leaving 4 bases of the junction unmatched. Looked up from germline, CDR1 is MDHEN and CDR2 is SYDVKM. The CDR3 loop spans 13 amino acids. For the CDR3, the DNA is TGTGCCAGCAGTTCATTGGGGGGGGAGACCCAGTACTTC. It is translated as CASSSLGGETQYF.

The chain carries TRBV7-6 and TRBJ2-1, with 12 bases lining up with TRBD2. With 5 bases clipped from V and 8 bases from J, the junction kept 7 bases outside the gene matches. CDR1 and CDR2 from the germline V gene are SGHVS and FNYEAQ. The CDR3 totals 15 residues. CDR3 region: CASSLTTSGSHEQFF. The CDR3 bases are TGTGCCAGCAGCCTTACGACTAGCGGGAGCCATGAGCAGTTCTTC. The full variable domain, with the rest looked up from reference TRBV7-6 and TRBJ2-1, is GAGVSQSPRYKVTKRGQDVALRCDPISGHVSLYWYRQALGQGPEFLTYFNYEAQQDKSGLPNDRFSAERPEGSISTLTIQRTEQRDSAMYRCASSLTTSGSHEQFFGPGTRLTVL.

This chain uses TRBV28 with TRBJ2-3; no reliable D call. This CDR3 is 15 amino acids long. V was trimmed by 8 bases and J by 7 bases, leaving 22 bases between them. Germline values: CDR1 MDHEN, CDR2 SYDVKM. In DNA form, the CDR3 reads TGTGCCAGCGGCCTGCCAATAACCGAAAGCAATACGCAGTATTTT. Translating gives CASGLPITESNTQYF.

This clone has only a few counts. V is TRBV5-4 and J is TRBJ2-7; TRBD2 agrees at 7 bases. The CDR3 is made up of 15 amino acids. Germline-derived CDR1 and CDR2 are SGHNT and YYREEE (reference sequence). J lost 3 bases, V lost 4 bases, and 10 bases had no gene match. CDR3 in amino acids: CASSGGDGGNYEQYF. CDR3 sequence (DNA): TGTGCCAGCAGCGGTGGGGACGGGGGGAACTACGAGCAGTACTTC.

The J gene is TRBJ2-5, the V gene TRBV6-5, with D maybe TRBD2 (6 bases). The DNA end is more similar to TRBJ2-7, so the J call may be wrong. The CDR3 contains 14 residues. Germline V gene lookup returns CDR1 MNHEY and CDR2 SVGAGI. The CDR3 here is CASSPGGLGYEQYF. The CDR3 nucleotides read TGTGCCAGCAGCCCCGGGGGTCTGGGCTACGAGCAGTACTTC.

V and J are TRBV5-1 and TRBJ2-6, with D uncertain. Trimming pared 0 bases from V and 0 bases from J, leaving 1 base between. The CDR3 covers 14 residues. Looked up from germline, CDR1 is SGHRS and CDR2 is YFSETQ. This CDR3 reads CASSLGSGANVLTF. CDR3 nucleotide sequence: TGCGCCAGCAGCTTGGGCTCTGGGGCCAACGTCCTGACTTTC.

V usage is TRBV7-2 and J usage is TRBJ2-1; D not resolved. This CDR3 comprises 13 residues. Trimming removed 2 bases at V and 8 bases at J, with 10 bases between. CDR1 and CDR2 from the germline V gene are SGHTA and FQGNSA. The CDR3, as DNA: TGTGCCAGCAGCTTATCAGTGACCCATGAGCAGTTCTTC. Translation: CASSLSVTHEQFF.

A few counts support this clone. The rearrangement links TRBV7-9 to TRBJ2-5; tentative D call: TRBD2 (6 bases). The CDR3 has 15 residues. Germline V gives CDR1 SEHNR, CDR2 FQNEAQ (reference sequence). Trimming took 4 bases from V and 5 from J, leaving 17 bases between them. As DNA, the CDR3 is TGTGCCAGCAGCTACCGCGTCCGGGAGCCCGAGACCCAGTACTTC. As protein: CASSYRVREPETQYF.

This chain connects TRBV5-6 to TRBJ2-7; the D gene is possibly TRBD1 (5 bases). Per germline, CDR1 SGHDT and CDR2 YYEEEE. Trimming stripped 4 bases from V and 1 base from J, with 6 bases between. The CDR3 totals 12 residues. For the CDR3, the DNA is TGTGCCAGCAGCAGACAGTCCTACGAGCAGTACTTC. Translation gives CASSRQSYEQYF.